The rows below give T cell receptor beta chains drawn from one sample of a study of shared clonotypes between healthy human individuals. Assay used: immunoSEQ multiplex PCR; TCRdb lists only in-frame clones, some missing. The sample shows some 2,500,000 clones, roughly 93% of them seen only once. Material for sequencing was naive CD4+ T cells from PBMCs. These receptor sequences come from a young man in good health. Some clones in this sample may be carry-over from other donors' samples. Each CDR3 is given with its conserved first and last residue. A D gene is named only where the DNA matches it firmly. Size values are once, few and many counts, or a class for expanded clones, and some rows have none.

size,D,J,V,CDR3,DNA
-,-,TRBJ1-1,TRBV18,CASSPMGRQAFF,TGTGCCAGCTCACCAATGGGACGACAAGCTTTCTTT
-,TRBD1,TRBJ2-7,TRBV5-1,CASSRDRGSREQYF,TGCGCCAGCAGCCGGGACAGGGGTTCACGCGAGCAGTACTTC
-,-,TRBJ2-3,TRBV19,CASSSGDTQYF,TGTGCCAGTAGTAGCGGGGATACGCAGTATTTT
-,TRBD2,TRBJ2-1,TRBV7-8,CASSDGTSSYNEQFF,TGTGCCAGCAGCGATGGGACTAGCTCCTACAATGAGCAGTTCTTC
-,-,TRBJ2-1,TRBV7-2,CASSLAPGAYNEQFF,TGTGCCAGCAGCTTAGCCCCCGGAGCCTACAATGAGCAGTTCTTC
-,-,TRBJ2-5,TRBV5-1,CASSSGRGEETQYF,TGCGCCAGCAGCTCGGGACGAGGAGAAGAGACCCAGTACTTC
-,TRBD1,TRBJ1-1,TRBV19,CASSGDSTEAFF,TGTGCCAGTAGTGGGGACAGTACTGAAGCTTTCTTT
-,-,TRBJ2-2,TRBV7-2,CASSAGLPQNTGELFF,TGTGCCAGCAGCGCGGGACTTCCCCAGAATACCGGGGAGCTGTTTTTT
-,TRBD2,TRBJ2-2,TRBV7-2,CASSLPWGTSHTGELFF,TGTGCCAGCAGCTTACCCTGGGGGACTAGCCACACCGGGGAGCTGTTTTTT
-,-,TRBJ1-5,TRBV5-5,CASSLVHSNQPQHF,TGTGCCAGCAGCTTGGTACATAGCAATCAGCCCCAGCATTTT
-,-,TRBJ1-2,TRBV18,CASSPGGLDGYTF,TGTGCCAGCTCACCAGGGGGTTTGGATGGCTACACCTTC
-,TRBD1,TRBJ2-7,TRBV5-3,CARSFTRGTGGDEQYF,TGTGCCAGAAGCTTTACCCGCGGGACAGGGGGCGACGAGCAGTACTTC
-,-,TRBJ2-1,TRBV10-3,CAISDGDLALYGDEQFF,TGTGCCATCAGTGATGGCGACCTAGCGCTTTACGGCGATGAGCAGTTCTTC
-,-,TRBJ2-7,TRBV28,CASTITGYEQYF,TGTGCCAGCACTATAACAGGGTATGAGCAGTACTTC
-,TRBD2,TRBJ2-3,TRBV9,CASSASSGPGDTQYF,TGTGCCAGCAGCGCCTCTAGCGGGCCCGGAGATACGCAGTATTTT
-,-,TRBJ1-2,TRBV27,CASSLAGTPAGYTF,TGTGCCAGCAGTTTAGCCGGGACACCAGCTGGCTACACCTTC
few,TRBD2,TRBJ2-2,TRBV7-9,CASSLAGSRSGELFF,TGTGCCAGCAGCCTAGCGGGATCCCGCTCCGGGGAGCTGTTTTTT
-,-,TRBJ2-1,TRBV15,CATSRNAGLRNEQFF,TGTGCCACCAGCAGAAATGCGGGGCTTCGGAATGAGCAGTTCTTC
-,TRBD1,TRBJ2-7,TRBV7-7,CASSQGGLYEQYF,TGTGCCAGCAGTCAAGGGGGCCTCTACGAGCAGTACTTC
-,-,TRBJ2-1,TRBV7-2,CASSDTRTDEQFF,TGTGCCAGCAGCGACACTAGAACCGATGAGCAGTTCTTC
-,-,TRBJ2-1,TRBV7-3,CASSLTGPPPYNEQFF,TGTGCCAGCAGCTTAACGGGGCCGCCCCCTTACAATGAGCAGTTCTTC
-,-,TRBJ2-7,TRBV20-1,CSAPTPGEQYF,TGCAGTGCACCGACCCCGGGTGAGCAGTACTTC
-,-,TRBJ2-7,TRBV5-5,CASSLGAWDSYEQYF,TGTGCCAGCAGCTTGGGGGCTTGGGACTCGTACGAGCAGTACTTC
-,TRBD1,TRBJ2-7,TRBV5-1,CASSSRTGGYYEQYF,TGCGCCAGCAGCTCCCGGACAGGGGGCTACTACGAGCAGTACTTC
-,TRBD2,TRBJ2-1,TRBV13,CASRRAAGVDHNEQFF,TGTGCCAGCAGGCGGGCAGCGGGAGTCGACCACAATGAGCAGTTCTTC
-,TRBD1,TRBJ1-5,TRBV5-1,CASARDSNQLQHF,TGCGCCAGCGCCAGGGACAGCAATCAGCTCCAGCATTTT
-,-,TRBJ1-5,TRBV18,CASSHGNGSNQPQHF,TGTGCCAGCTCCCACGGGAACGGAAGCAATCAGCCCCAGCATTTT
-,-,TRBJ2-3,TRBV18,CASYRGRTTVAGTDTQYF,TGTGCCAGCTACCGAGGGCGAACCACGGTAGCGGGCACAGATACGCAGTATTTT
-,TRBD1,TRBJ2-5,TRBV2,CASRKRTGGGDVETQYF,TGTGCCAGCAGAAAACGGACAGGGGGTGGTGATGTGGAGACCCAGTACTTC
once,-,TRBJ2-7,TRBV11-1,CASSPHDPNEQYF,TGTGCCAGCAGCCCCCACGACCCTAACGAGCAGTACTTC
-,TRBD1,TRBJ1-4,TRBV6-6,CASSLGQGFQKLFF,TGTGCCAGCAGTTTGGGACAGGGGTTTCAAAAACTGTTTTTT
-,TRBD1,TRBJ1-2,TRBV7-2,CASSFDVFVRDRGHGYTF,TGTGCCAGCAGCTTCGATGTGTTTGTCAGGGACAGGGGTCATGGCTACACCTTC
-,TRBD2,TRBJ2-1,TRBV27,CASGILASGKVEQFF,TGTGCCAGTGGCATCCTGGCTAGCGGGAAGGTTGAGCAGTTCTTC
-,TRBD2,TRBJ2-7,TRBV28,CASSPPRGGAHYEQYF,TGTGCCAGCAGTCCGCCTCGGGGGGGGGCCCACTACGAGCAGTACTTC
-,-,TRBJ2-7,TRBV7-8,CASSPGAGSVSYEQYF,TGTGCCAGCAGCCCCGGGGCAGGGAGCGTCTCCTACGAGCAGTACTTC
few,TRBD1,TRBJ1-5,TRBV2,CASSGQVSDQPQHF,TGTGCCAGCAGCGGACAGGTTTCCGATCAGCCCCAGCATTTT
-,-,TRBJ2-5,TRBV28,CASRRTGRETQYF,TGTGCCAGCAGGAGAACAGGGAGGGAGACCCAGTACTTC
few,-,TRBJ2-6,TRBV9,CASRSSGANVLTF,TGTGCCAGCAGGAGCTCTGGGGCCAACGTCCTGACTTTC
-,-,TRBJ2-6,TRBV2,CASSKGDSGANVLTF,TGTGCCAGCAGTAAGGGCGACTCTGGGGCCAACGTCCTGACTTTC
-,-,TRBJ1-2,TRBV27,CASSLFWGADYGYTF,TGTGCCAGCAGTTTATTCTGGGGGGCAGACTATGGCTACACCTTC
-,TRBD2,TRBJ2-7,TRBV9,CASSVSPMGLVEQYF,TGTGCCAGCAGCGTATCCCCGATGGGACTAGTCGAGCAGTACTTC
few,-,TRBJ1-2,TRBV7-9,CASSLGPTIRTF,TGTGCCAGCAGCTTAGGTCCGACCATCCGCACCTTC
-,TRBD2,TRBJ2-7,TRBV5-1,CASSSGLAVGEQYF,TGCGCCAGCAGCTCCGGACTAGCGGTTGGGGAGCAGTACTTC
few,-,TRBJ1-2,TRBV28,CASSFGQNYGYTF,TGTGCCAGCAGTTTTGGACAGAACTATGGCTACACCTTC
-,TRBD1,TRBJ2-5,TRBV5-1,CASSNPQGAEETQYF,TGCGCCAGCAGCAATCCACAGGGGGCGGAGGAGACCCAGTACTTC
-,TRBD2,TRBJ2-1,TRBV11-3,CASSLGETSATSSYNEQFF,TGTGCCAGCAGCTTAGGGGAAACTAGCGCCACGAGCTCCTACAATGAGCAGTTCTTC
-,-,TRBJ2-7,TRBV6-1,CASSEGQGRSYEQYF,TGTGCCAGCAGTGAAGGGCAGGGAAGGTCCTACGAGCAGTACTTC
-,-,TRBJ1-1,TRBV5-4,CASSLRRGLVNTEAFF,TGTGCCAGCAGCTTAAGAAGGGGTTTGGTGAACACTGAAGCTTTCTTT
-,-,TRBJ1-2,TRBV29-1,CSAKQGVTF,TGCAGCGCCAAACAGGGTGTCACCTTC
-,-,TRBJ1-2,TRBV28,CASSSYGRTGKEGYTF,TGTGCCAGCAGTTCGTATGGTAGGACGGGCAAGGAGGGCTACACCTTC
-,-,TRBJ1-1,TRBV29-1,CSVRLNTEAFF,TGCAGCGTTCGGCTGAACACTGAAGCTTTCTTT
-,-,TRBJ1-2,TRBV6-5,CASSRRPGSDGYTF,TGTGCCAGCAGCAGAAGGCCAGGGTCGGATGGCTACACCTTC
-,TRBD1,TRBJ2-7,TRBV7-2,CASSPDRVVYEQYF,TGTGCCAGCAGCCCGGACAGGGTGGTTTACGAGCAGTACTTC
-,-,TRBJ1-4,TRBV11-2,CASSAQESEKLFF,TGTGCCAGCAGCGCGCAGGAGAGTGAAAAACTGTTTTTT